Each of the 16 T cell receptor beta chains below was sequenced from the same sample in a study of tumor-infiltrating lymphocytes in primary liver carcinoma. Total RNA amounting to 500 ng was the source from which TCR beta cDNA was made with a constant-region primer. Researchers made the TCR beta libraries by running three nested multiplex PCR rounds with slightly modified ARM-PCR. TRBV1-TRBV30 forward primers paired with a C-beta reverse primer were used in the first two PCR rounds, which ran roughly 10 cycles each. MiXCR, run by TCRdb on the multiplex PCR reads, gives a single entry per CDR3 protein. The sample has approximately 190,000 distinct CDR3 sequences; around 81% are singletons. Unsorted bulk tissue of roughly 18-31 mg yielded co-extracted RNA and DNA. Sequencing was carried out using tumor tissue from primary liver carcinoma. The receptors derive from a man aged 35 to 55 with primary liver carcinoma and hepatitis B virus infection.

On this clonotype itself: Sequence at one end of the junction differs from germline and may be a read error. V usage is TRBV12-5 and J usage is TRBJ2-1, with no clear D. The V gene's germline CDR1 is LGHNT and CDR2 FRNRAP. The CDR3 spans 13 residues. The CDR3 loop is CASGSDAGLKQFF. CDR3 DNA: TGTGCTAGTGGTTCCGACGCAGGTCTAAAGCAGTTTTTC.

This chain links TRBV12-3 or TRBV12-4 with TRBJ2-1; D may be TRBD2 (6 bases). CDR3 size: 15 residues. Trimming cost V 9 bases and J 4 bases, with 19 bases left between them. CDR3 sequence: CASKGISGTYNEQFF. CDR3 sequence (DNA): TGTGCCAGTAAGGGGATTAGCGGAACTTACAATGAGCAGTTCTTC.

V gene TRBV6-2 or TRBV6-3 combines with J gene TRBJ1-1; tentatively, D is TRBD1 (5 bases). Per the germline V gene, CDR1 is MNHEY and CDR2 is SVGEGT. The CDR3 is 11 amino acids. Trimming stripped 10 bases from V and 11 bases from J, with 17 bases between. Written as DNA, the CDR3 is TGTGCCATTAATTCGGCAGGGCCGGCTTTCTTT. The encoded protein is CAINSAGPAFF.

This clonotype came up once. Germline and junction disagree at one end, which may indicate a read error. The chain joins TRBV29-1 to TRBJ2-3; 10 bases line up with TRBD2. This CDR3 comprises 13 residues. Per germline, CDR1 SQVTM and CDR2 ANQGSEA. CDR3 bases: TGCAGCCCCCAGCGGGGGGGCACAGTTACGCAGTATTTT. Amino acids: CSPQRGGTVTQYF.

This clonotype occurred once. At one boundary the junction diverges from the germline segment, which might be a read error. DNA of the CDR3: TGCGCCAGTAGCTTAACAGGGCTCAATGAGCAGTTCTTC. Translating gives CASSLTGLNEQFF. V and J are TRBV5-1 and TRBJ2-1, with D tentatively TRBD1 (6 bases). CDR1 is SGHRS, CDR2 YFSETQ, per germline. This CDR3 is built from 13 residues.

This clonotype was seen a few times. One end of the junction does not line up with germline, which may come from a read error. The chain joins TRBV29-1 to TRBJ2-1; TRBD2 aligns across 12 bases. This CDR3 is built from 15 residues. In germline, CDR1 is SQVTM, CDR2 ANQGSEA. The DNA of the CDR3 is TGCAGCATTGGCCTAGCGGGGGGGTTCTACAATAAGCAGTTCTTC. This gives the protein CSIGLAGGFYNKQFF.

Regarding this clonotype: Just one base apart from a much larger clone, this may be a read error. This chain links TRBV5-1 with TRBJ1-3; D call uncertain. The CDR3 loop spans 14 amino acids. The V gene's germline CDR1 is SGHRS and CDR2 YFSETQ. CDR3 region: CTSSLGDAGNTIYF. DNA of the CDR3: TGCACCAGCAGCTTGGGAGACGCTGGAAACACCATATATTTT. Full variable domain (rest looked up from reference TRBV5-1 and TRBJ1-3): KAGVTQTPRYLIKTRGQQVTLSCSPISGHRSVSWYQQTPGQGLQFLFEYFSETQRNKGNFPGRFSGRQFSNSRSEMNVSTLELGDSALYLCTSSLGDAGNTIYFGEGSWLTVV.

This chain links TRBV9 with TRBJ2-7; possibly TRBD1 for D (5 bases). The CDR3 contains 14 residues. The germline gives CDR1 SGDLS, CDR2 YYNGEE. V lost 9 bases and J 3 bases, leaving 19 bases between the germline ends. CDR3 DNA sequence: TGTGCCAAGCCCATCCCAGGGTTTTGCTACGAGCAGTACTTC. Amino acids: CAKPIPGFCYEQYF.

This clonotype was counted a single time. This sequence joins TRBV7-9 and TRBJ2-1; D possibly corresponds to TRBD1 (5 bases). This CDR3 spans 15 amino acids. Trimming cost V 6 bases and J 7 bases, with 19 bases left between them. Germline-derived CDR1 and CDR2 are SEHNR and FQNEAQ (reference sequence). CDR3 sequence (DNA): TGTGCCAGCAGTGACAGTCTATCTGAAAAGAATGAGCAGTTCTTC. Its translation is CASSDSLSEKNEQFF.

A note on this clonotype: Germline is not matched at one junction end, which may reflect a read error. V and J are TRBV4-1 and TRBJ2-1, with a possible D match to TRBD2 (5 bases). Judging by the DNA end, TRBJ2-7 fits better; the J call may be wrong. CDR1 and CDR2 (germline): MGHRA, YSYEKL. The CDR3 loop spans 15 amino acids. The CDR3 spells CASSLIPGYGNEQYF. As DNA, the CDR3 is TGCGCTAGCAGCCTTATCCCGGGGTATGGCAATGAGCAGTACTTC.

This chain joins TRBV11-1 and TRBJ2-1, with a possible D match to TRBD1 (6 bases). The V and J ends lost 3 bases and 12 bases respectively, with 24 bases between them. This CDR3 has 16 amino acids. Looked up from germline, CDR1 is SGHAT and CDR2 is FQDESV (reference sequence). CDR3 region: CASSLRQASSYNGQFF. Here the CDR3 DNA reads TGTGCCAGCAGCTTGAGACAGGCCAGCTCCTACAACGGGCAGTTCTTC. The whole variable domain, remainder taken from reference TRBV11-1 and TRBJ2-1, is EAEVAQSPRYKITEKSQAVAFWCDPISGHATLYWYRQILGQGPELLVQFQDESVVDDSQLPKDRFSAERLKGVDSTLKIQPAELGDSAMYLCASSLRQASSYNGQFFGPGTRLTVL.

The rearrangement joins TRBV5-1 to TRBJ2-3; D perhaps matches TRBD2 (5 bases). The CDR3 contains 12 residues. V was shortened by 0 bases and J by 15 bases, with 14 bases between the two germline ends. Germline lookup yields CDR1 SGHRS and CDR2 YFSETQ. The CDR3 spells CASSLEAGTYYF. As DNA, the CDR3 is TGCGCCAGCAGCTTGGAGGCGGGCACGTATTATTTT.

Points on this clonotype: One junction end disagrees with the germline gene, perhaps due to a read error. CDR3 amino acids: CASSPPVGHNQSQHF. In nucleotides, the CDR3 is TGTGCCAGCAGCCCCCCGGTAGGTCACAATCAGTCCCAGCATTTT. This chain connects TRBV6-6 to TRBJ1-5; no clear D gene. Looked up from germline, CDR1 is MNHNY and CDR2 is SVGAGI (reference sequence). The CDR3 extends over 15 amino acids.

The chain is built from TRBV5-4 and TRBJ2-2, with TRBD2 matching over 8 bases. The germline gives CDR1 SGHNT, CDR2 YYREEE (reference sequence). Trimming removed 7 bases from V and 2 bases from J; junction bases left unmatched: 7. The CDR3 totals 15 residues. The CDR3 loop is CASGSTSENTGELFF. Written as DNA, the CDR3 is TGTGCCAGCGGCTCGACTAGCGAAAACACCGGGGAGCTGTTTTTT.

The chain couples TRBV29-1 to TRBJ1-1, with D possibly TRBD1 on 5 matching bases. V shed 4 bases and J shed 7 bases, with 19 bases lying between them. Germline V gene lookup returns CDR1 SQVTM and CDR2 ANQGSEA. The CDR3 totals 14 residues. The CDR3, as DNA: TGCAGCGTTGGTTCGGCAGGGAGTTATAATGAAGCTTTCTTT. Encoded protein: CSVGSAGSYNEAFF.

On this clonotype itself: At one of its ends the junction is not consistent with the germline gene, which may arise from a read error. The chain carries TRBV5-5 and TRBJ2-2; perhaps TRBD2 as D (5 bases). The CDR3 spans 12 residues. Germline values: CDR1 SGHKS, CDR2 YYEKEE (reference sequence). In DNA form, the CDR3 reads TGTGCCAGCATACTCCACACCGGGAAGCTGTTTTTT. It specifies CASILHTGKLFF.